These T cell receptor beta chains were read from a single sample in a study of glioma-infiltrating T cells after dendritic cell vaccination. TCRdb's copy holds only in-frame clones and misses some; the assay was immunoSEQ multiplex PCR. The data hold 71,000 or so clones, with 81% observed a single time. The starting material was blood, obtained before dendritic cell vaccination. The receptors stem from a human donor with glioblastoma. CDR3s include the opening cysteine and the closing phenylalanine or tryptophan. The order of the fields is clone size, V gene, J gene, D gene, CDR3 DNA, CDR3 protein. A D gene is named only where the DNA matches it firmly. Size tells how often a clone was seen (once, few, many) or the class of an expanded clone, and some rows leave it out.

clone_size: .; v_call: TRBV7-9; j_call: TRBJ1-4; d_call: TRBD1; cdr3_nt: TGTGCCAGCAGCCCTCATACCGGGACAGGGGGCTTAGAAGGGGAAAAACTGTTTTTT; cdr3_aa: CASSPHTGTGGLEGEKLFF
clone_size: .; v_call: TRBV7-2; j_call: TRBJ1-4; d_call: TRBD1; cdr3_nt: TGTGCCAGCAGGCGGGACAGGGAGGGGAATGAAAAACTGTTTTTT; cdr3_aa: CASRRDREGNEKLFF
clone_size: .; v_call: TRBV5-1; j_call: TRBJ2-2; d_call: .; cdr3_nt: TGCGCCAGCAGCTCAACAGGGACCTTCGCGAACACCGGGGAGCTGTTTTTT; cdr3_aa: CASSSTGTFANTGELFF
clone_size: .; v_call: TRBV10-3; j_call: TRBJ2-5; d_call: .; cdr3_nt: TGTGCCATCAGTGCGGGGGGCACGGAGACCCAGTACTTC; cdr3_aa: CAISAGGTETQYF
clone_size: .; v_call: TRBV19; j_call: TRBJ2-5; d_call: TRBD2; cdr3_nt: TGTGCCGTTCGGGGAGGGAATCAAGAGACCCAGTACTTC; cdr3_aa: CAVRGGNQETQYF
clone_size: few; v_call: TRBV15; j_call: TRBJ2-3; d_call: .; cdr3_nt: TGTGCCACCAGCAGAGATATCACAGTAACGCAGTATTTT; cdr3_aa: CATSRDITVTQYF
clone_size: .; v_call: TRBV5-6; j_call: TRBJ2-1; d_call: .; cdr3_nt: TGTGCCAGCAGCTTGAGGCAGGTCCGCTCCTTCTACAATGAGCAGTTCTTC; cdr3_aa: CASSLRQVRSFYNEQFF
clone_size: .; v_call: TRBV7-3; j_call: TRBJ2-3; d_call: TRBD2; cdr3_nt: TGTGCCAGCAGCTTAGCTAGCGGTAGCACAGATACGCAGTATTTT; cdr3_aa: CASSLASGSTDTQYF
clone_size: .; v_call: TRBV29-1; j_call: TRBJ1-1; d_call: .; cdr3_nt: TGCAGCGTTGGCGAGGAGACGAGATCGGAAGCTTTCTTT; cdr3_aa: CSVGEETRSEAFF
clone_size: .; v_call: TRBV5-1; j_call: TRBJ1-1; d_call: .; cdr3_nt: TGCGCCAGCCGAGGTGAGGGGTCGGGGGTGAACACTGAAGCTTTCTTT; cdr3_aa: CASRGEGSGVNTEAFF
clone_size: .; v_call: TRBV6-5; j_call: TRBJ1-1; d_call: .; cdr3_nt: TGTGCCAGCCGGAGGGTGGGCGCCTTAATCTTT; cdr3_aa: CASRRVGALIF
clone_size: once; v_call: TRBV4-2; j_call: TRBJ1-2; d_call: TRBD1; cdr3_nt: TGTGCCAGCAGCCAAGATATCGGGACAGGGAGGACTGGCTACACCTTC; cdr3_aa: CASSQDIGTGRTGYTF
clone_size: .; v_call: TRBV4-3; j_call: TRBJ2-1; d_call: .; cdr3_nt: TGCGCCAGCAGCCAGGAAGGGACAACCCATGAGCAGTTCTTC; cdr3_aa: CASSQEGTTHEQFF
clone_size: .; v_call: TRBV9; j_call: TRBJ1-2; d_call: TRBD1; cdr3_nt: TGTGCCAGCAGCGTCGAGGGGGCAATCTATGGCTACACCTTC; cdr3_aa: CASSVEGAIYGYTF
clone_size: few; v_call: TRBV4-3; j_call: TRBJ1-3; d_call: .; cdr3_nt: TGCGCCAGCAGCCAATCCTTCAGTAACTCTGGAAACACCATATATTTT; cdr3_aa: CASSQSFSNSGNTIYF
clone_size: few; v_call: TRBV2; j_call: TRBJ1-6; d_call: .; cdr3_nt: TGTGCCAGCCGGGTAGGGGTGTCACCCCTCCACTTT; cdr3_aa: CASRVGVSPLHF
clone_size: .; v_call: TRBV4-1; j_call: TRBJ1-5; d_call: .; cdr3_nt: TGCGCCAGCAGCCAACTTACAGGGTCCAATCAGCCCCAGCATTTT; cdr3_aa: CASSQLTGSNQPQHF
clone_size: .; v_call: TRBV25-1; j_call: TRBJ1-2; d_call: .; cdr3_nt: TGTGCCAGCAGTGTGGGCGGGGATTATGGCTACACCTTC; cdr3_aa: CASSVGGDYGYTF
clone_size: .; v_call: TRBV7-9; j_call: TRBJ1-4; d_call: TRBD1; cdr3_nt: TGTGCCAGCAGCACTAGTGGGACAGGGATTGAAAAACTGTTTTTT; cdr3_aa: CASSTSGTGIEKLFF
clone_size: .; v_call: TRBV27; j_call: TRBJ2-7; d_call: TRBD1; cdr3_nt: TGTGCCAGCACCGTTCGATGGGACAGGGCCTCGCACTCCTACGAGCAGTACTTC; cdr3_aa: CASTVRWDRASHSYEQYF
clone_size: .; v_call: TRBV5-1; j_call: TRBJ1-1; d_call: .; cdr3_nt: TGCGCCAGCAGCTTGGACGATCAGGGTGAAGCTTTCTTT; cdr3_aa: CASSLDDQGEAFF
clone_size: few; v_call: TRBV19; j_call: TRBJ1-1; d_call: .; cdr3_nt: TGTGCCAGTAGTTCGACAGTAATCTCTGAAGCTTTCTTT; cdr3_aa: CASSSTVISEAFF
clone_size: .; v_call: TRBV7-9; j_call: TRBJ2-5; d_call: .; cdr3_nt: TGTGCCAGCAGCTTAGCGGGGCAGCAAGAGACCCAGTACTTC; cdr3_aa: CASSLAGQQETQYF
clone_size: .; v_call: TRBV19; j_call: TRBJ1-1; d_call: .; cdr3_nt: TGTGCCAGTAGTATGACTGCGAGGGGGGAAGCTTTCTTT; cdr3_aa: CASSMTARGEAFF
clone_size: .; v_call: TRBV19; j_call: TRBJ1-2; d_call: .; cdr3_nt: TGTGCCAGTAGTCCTACTCTCCGGGACAAGAGCTACACCTTC; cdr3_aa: CASSPTLRDKSYTF
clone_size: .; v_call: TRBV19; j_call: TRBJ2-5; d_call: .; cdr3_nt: TGTGCCAGTAGTATCCGGGAGACCCAGTACTTC; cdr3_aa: CASSIRETQYF
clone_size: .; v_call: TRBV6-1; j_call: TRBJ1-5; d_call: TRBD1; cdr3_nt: TGTGCCAGCAGAGGGACAGGGGGAGTTCAGCCCCAGCATTTT; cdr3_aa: CASRGTGGVQPQHF
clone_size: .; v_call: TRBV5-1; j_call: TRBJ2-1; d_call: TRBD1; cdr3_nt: TGCGCCAGCAGCTTGTGGACAGGGGGAAGTGAGCAGTTCTTC; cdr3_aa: CASSLWTGGSEQFF
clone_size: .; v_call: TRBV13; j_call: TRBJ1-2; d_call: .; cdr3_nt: TGTGCCAGCAGCTTAGGCGGGCCGGAGGACTATTCGGGCTACACCTTC; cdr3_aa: CASSLGGPEDYSGYTF
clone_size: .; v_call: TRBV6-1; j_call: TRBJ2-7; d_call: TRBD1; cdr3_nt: TGTGCCAGCAGTGAAGCTGGGACAGGCTACGAGCAGTACTTC; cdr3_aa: CASSEAGTGYEQYF
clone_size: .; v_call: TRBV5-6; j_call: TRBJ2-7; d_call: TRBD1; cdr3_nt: TGTGCCAGCAGCTTGTTTGTGGGACAGGGTACCGAGCAGTACTTC; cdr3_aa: CASSLFVGQGTEQYF
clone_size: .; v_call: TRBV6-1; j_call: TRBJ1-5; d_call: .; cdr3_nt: TGTGCCAGCAGTGAACAACCGGTAGATCAGCCCCAGCATTTT; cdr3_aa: CASSEQPVDQPQHF
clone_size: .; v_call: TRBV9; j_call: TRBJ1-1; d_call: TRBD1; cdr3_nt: TGTGCCAGCAGTGAGACAGGGGTGTTAACTGAAGCTTTCTTT; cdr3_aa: CASSETGVLTEAFF
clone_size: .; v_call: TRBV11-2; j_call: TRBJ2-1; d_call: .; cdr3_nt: TGTGCCAGCAGCTTAGCGGGGGGCGTCTTGGATGAGCAGTTCTTC; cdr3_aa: CASSLAGGVLDEQFF
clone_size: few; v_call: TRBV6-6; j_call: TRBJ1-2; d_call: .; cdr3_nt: TGTGCCAGCAGTCCCCGGGGAGGGGATGGCTACACCTTC; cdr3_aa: CASSPRGGDGYTF
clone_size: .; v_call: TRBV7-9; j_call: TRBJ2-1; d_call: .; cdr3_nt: TGTGCCAGCAGCTCAACGGGGAGACGCTCCTACGATGAGCAGTTCTTC; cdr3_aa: CASSSTGRRSYDEQFF
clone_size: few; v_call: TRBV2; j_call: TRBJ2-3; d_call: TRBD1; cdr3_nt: TGTGCCACCACCGAGGACAGGTCTTCCACAGATACGCAGTATTTT; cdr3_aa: CATTEDRSSTDTQYF
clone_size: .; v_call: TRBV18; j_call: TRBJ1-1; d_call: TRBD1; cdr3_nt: TGTGCCAGCTCCCCAGGGACAGGGCCCACTGAAGCTTTCTTT; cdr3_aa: CASSPGTGPTEAFF